The sequence of this TCR beta chain was determined in a study of T-cell memory formation after mild COVID-19. Only a few counts were recorded for this clonotype. CDR1 and CDR2 from the germline V gene are SEHNR and FQNEAQ (reference sequence). There are 14 residues in the CDR3. The junction had 8 bases not matched to a gene; V was cut back by 5 bases and J by 4 bases. Each CDR3 protein gets one entry after TCRdb re-called the 5' RACE reads with MiXCR. Among 85,000 to 130,000 distinct CDR3 sequences listed, 15% to 20% were seen once. The sequence came from an adult woman who had mild COVID-19 (a few samples of this study predate the infection). Cell type and time point are not known. This sequence joins TRBV7-9 and TRBJ2-7, with TRBD1 identical over 7 bases. The specimen was PBMCs or a T cell subset sorted from them (not recorded which). Here the CDR3 DNA reads TGTGCCAGCAGCGGGGGCAGGGGGAATTACGAGCAGTACTTC. Residues: CASSGGRGNYEQYF.